This T cell receptor beta chain appears in the sequencing data of a study of CD8 T cells in ankylosing spondylitis. The study's findings and limits: The authors reported significant enrichment of disease-linked clones in matched ankylosing spondylitis synovial fluid. Clones linked to disease, bearing a CD8+ phenotype, were relatively rare in peripheral blood. Seemingly distinctive of ankylosing spondylitis blood was a TCR beta motif formed by eight highly homologous variants.

Trimming pared 4 bases from V and 6 bases from J, leaving 20 bases between. From germline, CDR1 is MGHRA and CDR2 YSYEKL. The CDR3 totals 16 residues. TCRdb re-derived calls from the 5' RACE reads in MiXCR, one entry per CDR3 protein. The sample gives 200,000 to 250,000 distinct CDR3 sequences, about a sixth of which show up once; under 55% is in the top ten. About this clonotype: Its target is unknown.

The chain employs TRBV4-1 and TRBJ2-3; D is possibly TRBD2 (7 bases). The receptor was isolated from a male donor with ankylosing spondylitis. Sequenced material: blood, either unsorted or a sorted T cell fraction (not recorded which). CDR3 DNA: TGCGCCAGCAGCCGAATTCTCAAAGGGGGGGCGGATACGCAGTATTTT. This codes for CASSRILKGGADTQYF.